Shown below are 11 T cell receptor beta chains from a single sample sequenced in a study of cytomegalovirus exposure and HLA in healthy donors. Use of 60 Vbeta and 13 Jbeta primers characterized the PCR. Assay used: immunoSEQ multiplex PCR; TCRdb lists only in-frame clones, some missing. Counted here are roughly 80,000 clones, just over 75% occurring once; the ten biggest clones make up roughly 3.2%. The sequenced sample consisted of PBMCs. Receptors were obtained from a man in his fifties or sixties in good health and CMV-seropositive.

The V and J genes are TRBV7-8 and TRBJ2-1, with TRBD2 matching 12 bases. Germline V gives CDR1 SGHVS, CDR2 FQNEAQ. V shed 4 bases and J 7 bases; nucleotides not matched to a gene: 17. CDR3 length equals 19 residues. CDR3: CASSSALAGGGVFGNEQFF. The CDR3 DNA reads TGTGCCAGCAGCTCAGCTCTAGCGGGAGGGGGCGTTTTCGGGAATGAGCAGTTCTTC. Variable domain in full (rest from reference TRBV7-8 and TRBJ2-1): GAGVSQSPRYKVAKRGQDVALRCDPISGHVSLFWYQQALGQGPEFLTYFQNEAQLDKSGLPSDRFFAERPEGSVSTLKIQRTQQEDSAVYLCASSSALAGGGVFGNEQFFGPGTRLTVL.

This sequence joins TRBV29-1 and TRBJ2-1; 10 positions agree with TRBD2. The germline gives CDR1 SQVTM, CDR2 ANQGSEA. This CDR3 has 15 amino acids. Trimming at V came to 5 bases and at J to 6 bases, leaving 10 bases not matched to a gene. The CDR3 spells CSVRIAGGLANEQFF. The CDR3, as DNA: TGCAGCGTTCGTATAGCGGGAGGTCTGGCCAATGAGCAGTTCTTC.

This chain joins TRBV12-5 and TRBJ2-5; 7 nucleotides agree with TRBD1. The CDR3 extends over 13 amino acids. Trimming cost V 4 bases and J 2 bases; bases outside gene matches: 1. The germline V gene encodes CDR1 LGHNT and CDR2 FRNRAP. CDR3 DNA sequence: TGTGCTAGTGGTTGGACAGGTCAAGAGACCCAGTACTTC. Its protein product is CASGWTGQETQYF.

The genes are TRBV4-1 and TRBJ2-7, with a tentative D call TRBD1 (6 bases). Trimming removed 3 bases at V and 3 bases at J, with 15 bases between. This CDR3 comprises 15 residues. The germline V gene encodes CDR1 MGHRA and CDR2 YSYEKL. CDR3 sequence reads: CASSHALDRFYEQYF. The CDR3 DNA is TGCGCCAGCAGCCATGCGCTTGACAGGTTCTACGAGCAGTACTTC.

The chain joins TRBV7-3 to TRBJ2-5; possible D gene TRBD1, 6 bases. The J call is uncertain, as TRBJ2-7 better fits the DNA end. CDR1 SGHTA and CDR2 FQGTGA come from the germline V gene. This CDR3 contains 14 residues. For the CDR3, the DNA is TGTGCCAGCAGCGGGACACTTAGCTCCTACGAGCAGTACTTC. Encoded protein: CASSGTLSSYEQYF.

The chain uses TRBV7-9 and TRBJ1-1; 9 bases fit TRBD1. V shed 5 bases and J 1 base; nucleotides not matched to a gene: 11. The CDR3 runs to 17 residues. CDR1 SEHNR and CDR2 FQNEAQ come from the germline V gene (reference sequence). CDR3 residues: CASSPTEGQGSNTEAFF. CDR3 nucleotide sequence: TGTGCCAGCAGCCCAACCGAGGGACAGGGATCGAACACTGAAGCTTTCTTT. The full variable domain, with the rest looked up from reference TRBV7-9 and TRBJ1-1, is DTGVSQNPRHKITKRGQNVTFRCDPISEHNRLYWYRQTLGQGPEFLTYFQNEAQLEKSRLLSDRFSAERPKGSFSTLEIQRTEQGDSAMYLCASSPTEGQGSNTEAFFGQGTRLTVV.

The DNA of the CDR3 is TGTGCCAGCAGTCCTATGTCGGGACTAGCGCGTTATGAGCAGTTCTTC. Protein sequence: CASSPMSGLARYEQFF. The chain couples TRBV27 to TRBJ2-1; TRBD2 agrees at 10 bases. Trimming removed 5 bases from V and 8 bases from J; junction bases left unmatched: 12. CDR3 length: 16 amino acids. Germline CDR1 MNHEY, CDR2 SMNVEV (reference sequence).

With respect to this clone: Compared with germline, one end of the junction differs, possibly owing to a read error. The chain joins TRBV10-1 to TRBJ2-3; 9 nucleotides match TRBD2. The CDR3 covers 15 residues. Germline assignment: CDR1 WNHNN and CDR2 SYGVQD (reference sequence). CDR3 nucleotides: TGCGTCAGCAGTCGGACTAGCGAGAGCACAGATACGCAGTATTTT. Protein product: CVSSRTSESTDTQYF.

The chain couples TRBV11-1 to TRBJ2-3; the match to TRBD2 covers 7 bases. Germline CDR1 SGHAT, CDR2 FQDESV (reference sequence). V gave up 1 base and J gave up 2 bases; unmatched junction bases: 9. The CDR3 is made up of 17 amino acids. The DNA of the CDR3 is TGTGCCAGCAGCTTAGGAGTGGGCGGGAGTCCCACAGATACGCAGTATTTT. Amino acids: CASSLGVGGSPTDTQYF.

V gene TRBV6-5 combines with J gene TRBJ2-5; 9 nucleotides agree with TRBD1. Losses at the gene ends were 6 bases for V and 4 bases for J; bases not matched to a gene: 9. CDR1 is MNHEY, CDR2 SVGAGI, per germline. This CDR3 spans 15 amino acids. The CDR3 coding sequence is TGTGCCAGCAGCCGGGACAGGGAGGAGGTAGAGACCCAGTACTTC. Translated: CASSRDREEVETQYF.

This sequence joins TRBV7-9 and TRBJ2-1; D remains ambiguous. Trimming pared 7 bases from V and 5 bases from J, leaving 15 bases between. Per germline, CDR1 SEHNR and CDR2 FQNEAQ (reference sequence). This CDR3 comprises 14 residues. The CDR3 region has the DNA TGTGCCAGCATCCCCTCTCACATGAACAATGAGCAGTTCTTC. Amino acid sequence: CASIPSHMNNEQFF.